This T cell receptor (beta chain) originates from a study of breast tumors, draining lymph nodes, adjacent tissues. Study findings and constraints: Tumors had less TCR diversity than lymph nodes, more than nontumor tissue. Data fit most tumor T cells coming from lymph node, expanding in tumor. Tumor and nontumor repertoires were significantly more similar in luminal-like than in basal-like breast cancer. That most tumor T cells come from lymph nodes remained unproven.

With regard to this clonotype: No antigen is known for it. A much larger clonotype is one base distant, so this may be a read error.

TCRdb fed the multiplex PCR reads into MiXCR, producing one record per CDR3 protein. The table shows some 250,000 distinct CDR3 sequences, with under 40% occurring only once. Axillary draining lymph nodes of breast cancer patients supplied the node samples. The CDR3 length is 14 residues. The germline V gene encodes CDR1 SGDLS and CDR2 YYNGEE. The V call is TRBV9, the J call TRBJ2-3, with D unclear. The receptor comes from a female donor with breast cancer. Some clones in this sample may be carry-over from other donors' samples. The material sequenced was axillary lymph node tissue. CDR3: CASSVGSSTDTQSF. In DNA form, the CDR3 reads TGTGCCAGCAGCGTGGGCAGTAGCACAGATACGCAGTCTTTT.